The entry that follows covers one TCR beta chain sequence. What it binds is not known. V shed 4 bases and J shed 0 bases, with 6 bases lying between them. CDR1 SNHLY and CDR2 FYNNEI come from the germline V gene. This CDR3 has 13 amino acids. This record belongs to a study of CD8 T cells in ankylosing spondylitis. Regarding the study as a whole: Disease-linked clones bore a CD8+ phenotype, appearing relatively rarely in peripheral blood. Typical of ankylosing spondylitis blood, it appeared, was a TCR beta motif of fewer than ten highly homologous variants. A subset of motif variants has previously been described in the synovial fluid and blood of reactive arthritis. According to the report, clones linked to the disease were significantly enriched in matched synovial fluid samples taken from ankylosing spondylitis patients.

Researchers built TCR beta libraries using quantitative 5'-RACE with molecular barcodes. Via MiXCR, TCRdb re-called the 5' RACE reads, giving one row per CDR3 protein. The sample records over 700,000 distinct CDR3 sequences, around 17% being singletons. The chain couples TRBV2 to TRBJ1-1; D unresolved. This sequence was found in a male donor with ankylosing spondylitis. The sequencing sample was made of blood, either unsorted or a sorted T cell fraction (not recorded which). DNA of the CDR3: TGTGCCAGCAGTGTGGTAGTGAACACTGAAGCTTTCTTT. Protein: CASSVVVNTEAFF.